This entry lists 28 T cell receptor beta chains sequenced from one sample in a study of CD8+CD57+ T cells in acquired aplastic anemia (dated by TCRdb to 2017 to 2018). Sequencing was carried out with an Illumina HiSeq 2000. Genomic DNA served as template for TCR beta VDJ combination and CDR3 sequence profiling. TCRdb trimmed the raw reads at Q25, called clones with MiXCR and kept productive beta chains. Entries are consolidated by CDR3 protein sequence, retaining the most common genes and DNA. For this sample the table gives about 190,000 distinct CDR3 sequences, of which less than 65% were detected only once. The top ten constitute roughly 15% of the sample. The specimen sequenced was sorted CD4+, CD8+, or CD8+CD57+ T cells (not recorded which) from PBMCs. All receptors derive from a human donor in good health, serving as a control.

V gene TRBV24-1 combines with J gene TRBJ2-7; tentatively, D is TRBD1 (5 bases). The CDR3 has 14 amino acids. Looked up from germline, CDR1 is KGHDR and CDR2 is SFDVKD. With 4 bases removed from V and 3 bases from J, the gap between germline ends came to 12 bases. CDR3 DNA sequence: TGTGCCACCAGTGACCCCAGGGATCTCTACGAGCAGTACTTC. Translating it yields CATSDPRDLYEQYF.

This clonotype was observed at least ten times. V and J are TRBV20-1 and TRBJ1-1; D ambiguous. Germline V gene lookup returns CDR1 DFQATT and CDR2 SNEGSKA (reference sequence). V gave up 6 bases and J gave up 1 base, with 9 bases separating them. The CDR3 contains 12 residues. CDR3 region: CSALQPNTEAFF. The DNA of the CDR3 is TGCAGTGCCTTACAGCCGAACACTGAAGCTTTCTTT.

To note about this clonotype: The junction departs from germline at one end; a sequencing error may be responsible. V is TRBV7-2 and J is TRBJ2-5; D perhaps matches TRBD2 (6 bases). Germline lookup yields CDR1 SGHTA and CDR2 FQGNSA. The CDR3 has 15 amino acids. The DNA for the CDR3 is TGTGCCAGCAGCTTAGGGACCCAACCGGGAGAGGCCCAGTGCTTC. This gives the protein CASSLGTQPGEAQCF.

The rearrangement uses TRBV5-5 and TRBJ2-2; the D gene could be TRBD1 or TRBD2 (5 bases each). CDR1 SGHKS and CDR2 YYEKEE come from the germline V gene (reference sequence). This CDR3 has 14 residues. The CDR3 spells CALTGTIWTGELFF. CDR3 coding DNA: TGTGCTCTCACGGGGACGATTTGGACCGGGGAGCTGTTTTTT.

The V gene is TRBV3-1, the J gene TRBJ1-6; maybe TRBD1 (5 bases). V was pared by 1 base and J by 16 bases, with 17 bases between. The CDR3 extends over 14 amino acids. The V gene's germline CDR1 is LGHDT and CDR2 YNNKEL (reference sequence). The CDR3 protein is CASSQGAGSLTLHF. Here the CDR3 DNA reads TGTGCCAGCAGCCAAGGAGCAGGGAGTCTTACACTCCACTTT.

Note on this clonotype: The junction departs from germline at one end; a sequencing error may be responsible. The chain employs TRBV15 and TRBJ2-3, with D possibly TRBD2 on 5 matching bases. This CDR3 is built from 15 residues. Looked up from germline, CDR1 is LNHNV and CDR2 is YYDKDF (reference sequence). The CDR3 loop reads CATSRDRGSADTQYF. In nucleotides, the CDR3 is TGTGCCACCAGCCGAGATCGAGGGAGCGCAGATACGCAGTATTTT.

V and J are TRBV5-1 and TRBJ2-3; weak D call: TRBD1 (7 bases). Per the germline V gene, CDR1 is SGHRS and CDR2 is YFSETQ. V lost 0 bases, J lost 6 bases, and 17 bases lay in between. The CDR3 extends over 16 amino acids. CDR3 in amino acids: CASSLGLGQEGDTQYF. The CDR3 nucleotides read TGCGCCAGCAGCTTGGGCCTAGGACAGGAGGGGGATACGCAGTATTTT.

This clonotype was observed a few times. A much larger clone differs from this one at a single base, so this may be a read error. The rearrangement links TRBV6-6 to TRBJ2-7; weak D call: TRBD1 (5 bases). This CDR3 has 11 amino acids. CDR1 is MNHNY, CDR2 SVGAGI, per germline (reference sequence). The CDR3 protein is CAGSYRGEQYF. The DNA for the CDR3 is TGTGCCGGCAGTTATAGGGGCGAGCAGTACTTC.

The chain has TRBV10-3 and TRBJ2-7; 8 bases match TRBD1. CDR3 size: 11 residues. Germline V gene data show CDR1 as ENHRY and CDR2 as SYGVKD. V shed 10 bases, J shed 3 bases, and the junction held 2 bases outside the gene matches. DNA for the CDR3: TGTGCCACCGGGACAGGCTACGAGCAGTACTTC. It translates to CATGTGYEQYF.

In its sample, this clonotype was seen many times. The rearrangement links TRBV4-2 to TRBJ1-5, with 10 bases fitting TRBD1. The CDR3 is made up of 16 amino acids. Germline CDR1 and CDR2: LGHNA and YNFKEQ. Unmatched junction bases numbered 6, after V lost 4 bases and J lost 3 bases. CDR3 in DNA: TGTGCCAGCAGCCCTGGCGGGACAGGGGTCAATCAGCCCCAGCATTTT. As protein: CASSPGGTGVNQPQHF.

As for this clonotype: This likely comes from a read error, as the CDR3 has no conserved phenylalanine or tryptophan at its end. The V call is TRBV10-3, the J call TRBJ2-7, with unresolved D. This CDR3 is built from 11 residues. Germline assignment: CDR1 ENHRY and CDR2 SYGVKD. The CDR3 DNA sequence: TGTGCAATCAGTGAGCGATACGAGCAGTACCTC. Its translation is CAISERYEQYL.

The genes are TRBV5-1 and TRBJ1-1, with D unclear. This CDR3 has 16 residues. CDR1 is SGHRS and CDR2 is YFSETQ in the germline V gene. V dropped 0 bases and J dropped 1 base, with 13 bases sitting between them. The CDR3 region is CASSLEQIWENTEAFF. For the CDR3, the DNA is TGCGCCAGCAGCTTGGAACAGATTTGGGAGAACACTGAAGCTTTCTTT.

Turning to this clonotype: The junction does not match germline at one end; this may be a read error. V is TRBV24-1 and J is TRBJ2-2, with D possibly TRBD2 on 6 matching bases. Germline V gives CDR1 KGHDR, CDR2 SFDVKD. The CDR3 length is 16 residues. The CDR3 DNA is TGTGCCACCAGTGGGGCGGGGTCTATGAACACCAGGGAGCCGTTTTTT. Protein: CATSGAGSMNTREPFF.

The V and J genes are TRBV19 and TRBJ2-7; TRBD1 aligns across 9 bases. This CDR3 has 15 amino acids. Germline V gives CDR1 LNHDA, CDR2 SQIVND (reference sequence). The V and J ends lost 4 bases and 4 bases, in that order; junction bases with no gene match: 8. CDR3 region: CASSTSGQGRYEQYF. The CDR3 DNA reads TGTGCCAGTAGTACTTCGGGACAGGGTCGATACGAGCAGTACTTC.

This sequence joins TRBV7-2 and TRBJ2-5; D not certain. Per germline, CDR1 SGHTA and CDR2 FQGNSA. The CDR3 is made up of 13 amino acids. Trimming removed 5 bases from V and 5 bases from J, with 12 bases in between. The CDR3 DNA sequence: TGTGCCAGCAGCGTGACTCGTCTTGAGACCCAGTACTTC. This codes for CASSVTRLETQYF.

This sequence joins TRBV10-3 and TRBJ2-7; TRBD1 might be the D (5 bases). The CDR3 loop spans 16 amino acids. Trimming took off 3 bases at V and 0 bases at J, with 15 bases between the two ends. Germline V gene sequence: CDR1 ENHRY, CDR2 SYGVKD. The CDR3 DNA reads TGTGCCATCAGTGACGAAGGTAGGGGAAACTCCTACGAGCAGTACTTC. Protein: CAISDEGRGNSYEQYF.

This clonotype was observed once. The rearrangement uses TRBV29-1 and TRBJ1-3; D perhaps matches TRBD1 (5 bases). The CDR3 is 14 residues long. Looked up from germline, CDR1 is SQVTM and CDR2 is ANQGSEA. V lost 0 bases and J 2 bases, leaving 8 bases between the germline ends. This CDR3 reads CSVEEVGAGNTIYF. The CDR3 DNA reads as TGCAGCGTTGAAGAGGTAGGGGCTGGAAACACCATATATTTT.

The CDR3 coding sequence is TGCAGCGTTGAAAGGGGACAGGGGGCTCGCTACACCTTC. This translates into CSVERGQGARYTF. This chain connects TRBV29-1 to TRBJ1-2, with TRBD1 matching over 12 bases. The junction had 4 bases not matched to a gene; V was cut back by 2 bases and J by 9 bases. CDR3 length: 13 residues. The germline gives CDR1 SQVTM, CDR2 ANQGSEA.

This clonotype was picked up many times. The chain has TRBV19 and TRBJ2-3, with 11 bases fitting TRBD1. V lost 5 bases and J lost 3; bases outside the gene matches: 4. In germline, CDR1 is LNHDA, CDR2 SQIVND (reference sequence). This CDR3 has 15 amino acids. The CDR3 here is CASSWTGGGTDTQYF. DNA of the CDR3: TGTGCCAGTAGTTGGACAGGGGGCGGGACAGATACGCAGTATTTT.

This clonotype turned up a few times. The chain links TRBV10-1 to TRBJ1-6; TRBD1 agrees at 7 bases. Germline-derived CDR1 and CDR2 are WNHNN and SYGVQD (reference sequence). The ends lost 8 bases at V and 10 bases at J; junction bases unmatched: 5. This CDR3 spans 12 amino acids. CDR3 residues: CASGDSRSPLHF. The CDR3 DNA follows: TGCGCCAGCGGGGACAGTCGATCACCCCTCCACTTT.

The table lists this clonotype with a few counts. The chain's CDR3 is CAWTGAVGYNEQFF. DNA of the CDR3: TGTGCCTGGACTGGGGCAGTAGGCTACAATGAGCAGTTCTTC. The chain combines TRBV30 with TRBJ2-1; TRBD1 is a possible D gene (5 bases). Trimming shortened V by 4 bases and J by 3 bases, and 13 bases separated the two germline ends. This CDR3 spans 14 amino acids. Germline CDR1 and CDR2: GTSNPN and SVGIG (reference sequence). Variable domain in full (rest from reference TRBV30 and TRBJ2-1): SQTIHQWPATLVQPVGSPLSLECTVEGTSNPNLYWYRQAAGRGLQLLFYSVGIGQISSEVPQNLSASRPQDRQFILSSKKLLLSDSGFYLCAWTGAVGYNEQFFGPGTRLTVL.

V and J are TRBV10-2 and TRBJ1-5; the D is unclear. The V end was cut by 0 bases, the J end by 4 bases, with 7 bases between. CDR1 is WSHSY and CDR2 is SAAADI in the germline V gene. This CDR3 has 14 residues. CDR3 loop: CASSESGRNQPQHF. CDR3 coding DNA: TGCGCCAGCAGTGAGTCCGGGCGAAATCAGCCCCAGCATTTT.

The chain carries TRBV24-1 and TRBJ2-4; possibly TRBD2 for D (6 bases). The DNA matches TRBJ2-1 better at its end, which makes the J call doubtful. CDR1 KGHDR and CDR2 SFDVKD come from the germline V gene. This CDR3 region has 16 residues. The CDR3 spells CATSDFGTASYNEQFF. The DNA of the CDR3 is TGTGCCACCAGTGATTTCGGGACTGCCTCCTACAATGAGCAGTTCTTC.

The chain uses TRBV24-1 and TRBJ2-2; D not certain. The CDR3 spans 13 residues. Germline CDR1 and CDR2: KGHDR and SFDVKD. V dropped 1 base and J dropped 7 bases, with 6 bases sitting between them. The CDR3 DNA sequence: TGTGCCACCAGTGATTTTTGGAGCGGGGAGCTGTTTTTT. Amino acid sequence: CATSDFWSGELFF.

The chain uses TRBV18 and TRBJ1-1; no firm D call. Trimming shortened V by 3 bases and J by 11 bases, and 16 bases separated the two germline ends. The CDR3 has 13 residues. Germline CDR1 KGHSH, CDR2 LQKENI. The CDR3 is CASSPGAPRPAFF. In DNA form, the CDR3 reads TGTGCCAGCTCACCCGGCGCGCCCCGACCGGCTTTCTTT.

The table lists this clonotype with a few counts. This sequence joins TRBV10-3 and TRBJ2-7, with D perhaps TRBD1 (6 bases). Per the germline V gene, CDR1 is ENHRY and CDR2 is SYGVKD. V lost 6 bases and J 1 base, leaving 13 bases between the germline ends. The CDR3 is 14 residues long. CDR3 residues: CAISSDSVSYEQYF. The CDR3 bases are TGTGCCATCAGCTCGGACAGCGTATCCTACGAGCAGTACTTC.

CDR3: CASSYSIMAGGYDEQFF. DNA of the CDR3: TGTGCCAGCAGTTACTCGATAATGGCAGGGGGTTACGATGAGCAGTTCTTC. V is TRBV6-5 and J is TRBJ2-7, with 7 bases aligning to TRBD1. The J call may be incorrect, as the DNA end agrees better with TRBJ2-1. The CDR3 length is 17 residues. Germline values: CDR1 MNHEY, CDR2 SVGAGI.

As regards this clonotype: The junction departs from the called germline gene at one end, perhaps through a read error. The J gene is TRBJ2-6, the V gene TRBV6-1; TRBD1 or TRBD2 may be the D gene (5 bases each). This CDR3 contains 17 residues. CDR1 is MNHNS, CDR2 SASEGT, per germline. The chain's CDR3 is CASSSQSGTSGVNVLTF. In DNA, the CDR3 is TGTGCCAGCAGTTCCCAGTCGGGGACCTCTGGGGTCAACGTCCTGACTTTC.